This TCR beta chain was sequenced in a study of blood T cell repertoires in COVID-19. Original analysis: Using reference gene primer amplification, nucleated cell counts were estimated. The repertoire was sequenced with immunoSEQ multiplex PCR; TCRdb's copy has only in-frame clones and lacks some. The V and J calls and the clone size are those of that table, but D and trimming were determined from the DNA. The table includes around 300,000 clones, around nine tenths detected once. This CDR3 has 11 residues. V was trimmed by 6 bases and J by 2 bases, leaving 3 bases between them. Germline CDR1 and CDR2: MGHRA and YSYEKL.

The rearrangement joins TRBV4-1 to TRBJ2-3; D is ambiguous. Sequenced sample: PBMCs or T cells enriched from blood (not recorded which). The TCR comes from a woman between 18 and 29 years old who had recovered from COVID-19. The CDR3 here is CASSYTDTQYF. Here the CDR3 DNA reads TGCGCCAGCAGTTACACAGATACGCAGTATTTT.